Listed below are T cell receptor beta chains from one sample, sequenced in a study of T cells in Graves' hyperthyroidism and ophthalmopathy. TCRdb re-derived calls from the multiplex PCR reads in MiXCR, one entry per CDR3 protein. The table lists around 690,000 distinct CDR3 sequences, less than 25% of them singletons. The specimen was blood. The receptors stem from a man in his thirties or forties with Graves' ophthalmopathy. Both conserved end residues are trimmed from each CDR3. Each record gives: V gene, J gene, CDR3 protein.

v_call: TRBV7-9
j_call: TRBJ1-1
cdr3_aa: ASSPEGSNTEAF

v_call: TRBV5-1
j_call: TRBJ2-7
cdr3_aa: ASSSGLAGGPEHEQY

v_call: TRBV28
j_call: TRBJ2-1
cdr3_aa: ASRGAGTSYNEQF

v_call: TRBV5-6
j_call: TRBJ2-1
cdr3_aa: ASSFGTSGRDEQF

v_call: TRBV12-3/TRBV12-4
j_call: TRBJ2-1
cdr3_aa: ASSGTSGFSYNEQF

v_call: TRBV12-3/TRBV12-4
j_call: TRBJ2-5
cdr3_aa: ASSLSSSGSQETQY

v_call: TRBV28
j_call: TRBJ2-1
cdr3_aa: ASSSPGSGRYNEQF

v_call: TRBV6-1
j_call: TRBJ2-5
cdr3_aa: ASSSTGPEETQY

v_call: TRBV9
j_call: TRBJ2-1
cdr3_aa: ASSVEGSGTREQF

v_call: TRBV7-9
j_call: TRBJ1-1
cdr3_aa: ASSRGDRLNTEAF

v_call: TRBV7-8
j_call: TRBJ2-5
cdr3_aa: ASSEPGGRAETQY

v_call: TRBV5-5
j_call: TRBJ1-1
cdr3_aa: ASSFVRAGTEAF

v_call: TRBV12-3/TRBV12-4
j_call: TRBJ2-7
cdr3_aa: ASSTGATYEQY

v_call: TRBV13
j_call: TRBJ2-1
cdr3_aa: ASSPTSGESYNEQF

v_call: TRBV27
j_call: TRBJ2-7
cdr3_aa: ASSTPGPTKYEQY

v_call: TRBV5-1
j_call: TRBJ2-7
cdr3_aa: ASSFVIAGGYEQY

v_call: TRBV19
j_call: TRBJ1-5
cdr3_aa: AIGNQPQH

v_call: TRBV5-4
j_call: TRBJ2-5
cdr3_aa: ASKRGGSETQY

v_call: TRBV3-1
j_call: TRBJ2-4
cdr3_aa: ASSHQAKNIQY

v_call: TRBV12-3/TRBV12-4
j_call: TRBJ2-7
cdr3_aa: ASGLSEQY

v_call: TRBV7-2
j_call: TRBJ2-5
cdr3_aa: ASSWGLAGTQY

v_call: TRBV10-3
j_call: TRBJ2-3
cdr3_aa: AISESEGGTTDTLY

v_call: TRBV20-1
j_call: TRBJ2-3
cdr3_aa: SARLSGGPTDTQY

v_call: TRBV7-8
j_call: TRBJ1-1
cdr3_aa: ASSVRPRGSQTEAF

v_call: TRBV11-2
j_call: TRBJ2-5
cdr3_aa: ASSLVGQGTQETQY

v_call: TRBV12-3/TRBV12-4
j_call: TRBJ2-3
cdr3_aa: ASRPASGGTDTQY

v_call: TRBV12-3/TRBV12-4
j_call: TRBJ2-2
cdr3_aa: ASTERITGELF

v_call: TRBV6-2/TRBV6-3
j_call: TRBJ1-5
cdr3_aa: ASSYSDVSNQPQH

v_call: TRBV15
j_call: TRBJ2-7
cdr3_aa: ATSRGGAGASYEQY

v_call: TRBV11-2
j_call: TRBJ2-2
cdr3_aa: ASSFQTGTGELF

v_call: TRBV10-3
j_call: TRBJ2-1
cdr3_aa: AISESTGASGIPYNEQF